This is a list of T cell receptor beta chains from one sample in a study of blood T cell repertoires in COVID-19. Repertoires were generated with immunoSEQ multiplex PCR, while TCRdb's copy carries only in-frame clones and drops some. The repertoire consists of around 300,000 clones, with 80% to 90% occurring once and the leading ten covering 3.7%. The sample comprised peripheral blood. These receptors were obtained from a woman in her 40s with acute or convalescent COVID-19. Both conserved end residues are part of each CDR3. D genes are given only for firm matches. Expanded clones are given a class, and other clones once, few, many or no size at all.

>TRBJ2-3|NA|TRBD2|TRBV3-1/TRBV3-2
CASRLAGHTDTQYF
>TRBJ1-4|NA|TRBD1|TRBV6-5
CASNGQGSPGEKLFF
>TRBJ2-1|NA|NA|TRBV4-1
CASSQESHVVRVNNEQFF
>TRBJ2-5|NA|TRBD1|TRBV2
CASSEDRGETQYF
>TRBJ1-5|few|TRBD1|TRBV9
CASSGGTGSDQPQHF
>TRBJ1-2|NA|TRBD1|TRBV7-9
CASSRDRQLGGYTF
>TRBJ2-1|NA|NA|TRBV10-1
CASSGGFRGNEQFF
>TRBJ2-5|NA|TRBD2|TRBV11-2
CASSHSLAGRAETQYF
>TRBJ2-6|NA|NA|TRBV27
CASSQGSGANVLTF
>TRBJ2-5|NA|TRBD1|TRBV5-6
CASSLGGSQETQYF
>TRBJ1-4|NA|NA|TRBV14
CASSQVAGANEKLFF
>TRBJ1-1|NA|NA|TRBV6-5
CASIEVWGLNTEAFF
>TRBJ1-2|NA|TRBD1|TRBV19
CASSPGTGNPGYTF
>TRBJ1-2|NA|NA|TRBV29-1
CSVEGQAYYGYTF
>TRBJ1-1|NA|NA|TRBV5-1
CASSSMTGNTEAFF
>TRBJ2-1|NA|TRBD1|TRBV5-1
CASSLAISGGISDEQFF
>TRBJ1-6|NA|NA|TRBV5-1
CASSLAAQQNSPLHF
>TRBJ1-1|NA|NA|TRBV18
CASSPGKSGEAFF
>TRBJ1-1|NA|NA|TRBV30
CAWSDRLNTEAFF